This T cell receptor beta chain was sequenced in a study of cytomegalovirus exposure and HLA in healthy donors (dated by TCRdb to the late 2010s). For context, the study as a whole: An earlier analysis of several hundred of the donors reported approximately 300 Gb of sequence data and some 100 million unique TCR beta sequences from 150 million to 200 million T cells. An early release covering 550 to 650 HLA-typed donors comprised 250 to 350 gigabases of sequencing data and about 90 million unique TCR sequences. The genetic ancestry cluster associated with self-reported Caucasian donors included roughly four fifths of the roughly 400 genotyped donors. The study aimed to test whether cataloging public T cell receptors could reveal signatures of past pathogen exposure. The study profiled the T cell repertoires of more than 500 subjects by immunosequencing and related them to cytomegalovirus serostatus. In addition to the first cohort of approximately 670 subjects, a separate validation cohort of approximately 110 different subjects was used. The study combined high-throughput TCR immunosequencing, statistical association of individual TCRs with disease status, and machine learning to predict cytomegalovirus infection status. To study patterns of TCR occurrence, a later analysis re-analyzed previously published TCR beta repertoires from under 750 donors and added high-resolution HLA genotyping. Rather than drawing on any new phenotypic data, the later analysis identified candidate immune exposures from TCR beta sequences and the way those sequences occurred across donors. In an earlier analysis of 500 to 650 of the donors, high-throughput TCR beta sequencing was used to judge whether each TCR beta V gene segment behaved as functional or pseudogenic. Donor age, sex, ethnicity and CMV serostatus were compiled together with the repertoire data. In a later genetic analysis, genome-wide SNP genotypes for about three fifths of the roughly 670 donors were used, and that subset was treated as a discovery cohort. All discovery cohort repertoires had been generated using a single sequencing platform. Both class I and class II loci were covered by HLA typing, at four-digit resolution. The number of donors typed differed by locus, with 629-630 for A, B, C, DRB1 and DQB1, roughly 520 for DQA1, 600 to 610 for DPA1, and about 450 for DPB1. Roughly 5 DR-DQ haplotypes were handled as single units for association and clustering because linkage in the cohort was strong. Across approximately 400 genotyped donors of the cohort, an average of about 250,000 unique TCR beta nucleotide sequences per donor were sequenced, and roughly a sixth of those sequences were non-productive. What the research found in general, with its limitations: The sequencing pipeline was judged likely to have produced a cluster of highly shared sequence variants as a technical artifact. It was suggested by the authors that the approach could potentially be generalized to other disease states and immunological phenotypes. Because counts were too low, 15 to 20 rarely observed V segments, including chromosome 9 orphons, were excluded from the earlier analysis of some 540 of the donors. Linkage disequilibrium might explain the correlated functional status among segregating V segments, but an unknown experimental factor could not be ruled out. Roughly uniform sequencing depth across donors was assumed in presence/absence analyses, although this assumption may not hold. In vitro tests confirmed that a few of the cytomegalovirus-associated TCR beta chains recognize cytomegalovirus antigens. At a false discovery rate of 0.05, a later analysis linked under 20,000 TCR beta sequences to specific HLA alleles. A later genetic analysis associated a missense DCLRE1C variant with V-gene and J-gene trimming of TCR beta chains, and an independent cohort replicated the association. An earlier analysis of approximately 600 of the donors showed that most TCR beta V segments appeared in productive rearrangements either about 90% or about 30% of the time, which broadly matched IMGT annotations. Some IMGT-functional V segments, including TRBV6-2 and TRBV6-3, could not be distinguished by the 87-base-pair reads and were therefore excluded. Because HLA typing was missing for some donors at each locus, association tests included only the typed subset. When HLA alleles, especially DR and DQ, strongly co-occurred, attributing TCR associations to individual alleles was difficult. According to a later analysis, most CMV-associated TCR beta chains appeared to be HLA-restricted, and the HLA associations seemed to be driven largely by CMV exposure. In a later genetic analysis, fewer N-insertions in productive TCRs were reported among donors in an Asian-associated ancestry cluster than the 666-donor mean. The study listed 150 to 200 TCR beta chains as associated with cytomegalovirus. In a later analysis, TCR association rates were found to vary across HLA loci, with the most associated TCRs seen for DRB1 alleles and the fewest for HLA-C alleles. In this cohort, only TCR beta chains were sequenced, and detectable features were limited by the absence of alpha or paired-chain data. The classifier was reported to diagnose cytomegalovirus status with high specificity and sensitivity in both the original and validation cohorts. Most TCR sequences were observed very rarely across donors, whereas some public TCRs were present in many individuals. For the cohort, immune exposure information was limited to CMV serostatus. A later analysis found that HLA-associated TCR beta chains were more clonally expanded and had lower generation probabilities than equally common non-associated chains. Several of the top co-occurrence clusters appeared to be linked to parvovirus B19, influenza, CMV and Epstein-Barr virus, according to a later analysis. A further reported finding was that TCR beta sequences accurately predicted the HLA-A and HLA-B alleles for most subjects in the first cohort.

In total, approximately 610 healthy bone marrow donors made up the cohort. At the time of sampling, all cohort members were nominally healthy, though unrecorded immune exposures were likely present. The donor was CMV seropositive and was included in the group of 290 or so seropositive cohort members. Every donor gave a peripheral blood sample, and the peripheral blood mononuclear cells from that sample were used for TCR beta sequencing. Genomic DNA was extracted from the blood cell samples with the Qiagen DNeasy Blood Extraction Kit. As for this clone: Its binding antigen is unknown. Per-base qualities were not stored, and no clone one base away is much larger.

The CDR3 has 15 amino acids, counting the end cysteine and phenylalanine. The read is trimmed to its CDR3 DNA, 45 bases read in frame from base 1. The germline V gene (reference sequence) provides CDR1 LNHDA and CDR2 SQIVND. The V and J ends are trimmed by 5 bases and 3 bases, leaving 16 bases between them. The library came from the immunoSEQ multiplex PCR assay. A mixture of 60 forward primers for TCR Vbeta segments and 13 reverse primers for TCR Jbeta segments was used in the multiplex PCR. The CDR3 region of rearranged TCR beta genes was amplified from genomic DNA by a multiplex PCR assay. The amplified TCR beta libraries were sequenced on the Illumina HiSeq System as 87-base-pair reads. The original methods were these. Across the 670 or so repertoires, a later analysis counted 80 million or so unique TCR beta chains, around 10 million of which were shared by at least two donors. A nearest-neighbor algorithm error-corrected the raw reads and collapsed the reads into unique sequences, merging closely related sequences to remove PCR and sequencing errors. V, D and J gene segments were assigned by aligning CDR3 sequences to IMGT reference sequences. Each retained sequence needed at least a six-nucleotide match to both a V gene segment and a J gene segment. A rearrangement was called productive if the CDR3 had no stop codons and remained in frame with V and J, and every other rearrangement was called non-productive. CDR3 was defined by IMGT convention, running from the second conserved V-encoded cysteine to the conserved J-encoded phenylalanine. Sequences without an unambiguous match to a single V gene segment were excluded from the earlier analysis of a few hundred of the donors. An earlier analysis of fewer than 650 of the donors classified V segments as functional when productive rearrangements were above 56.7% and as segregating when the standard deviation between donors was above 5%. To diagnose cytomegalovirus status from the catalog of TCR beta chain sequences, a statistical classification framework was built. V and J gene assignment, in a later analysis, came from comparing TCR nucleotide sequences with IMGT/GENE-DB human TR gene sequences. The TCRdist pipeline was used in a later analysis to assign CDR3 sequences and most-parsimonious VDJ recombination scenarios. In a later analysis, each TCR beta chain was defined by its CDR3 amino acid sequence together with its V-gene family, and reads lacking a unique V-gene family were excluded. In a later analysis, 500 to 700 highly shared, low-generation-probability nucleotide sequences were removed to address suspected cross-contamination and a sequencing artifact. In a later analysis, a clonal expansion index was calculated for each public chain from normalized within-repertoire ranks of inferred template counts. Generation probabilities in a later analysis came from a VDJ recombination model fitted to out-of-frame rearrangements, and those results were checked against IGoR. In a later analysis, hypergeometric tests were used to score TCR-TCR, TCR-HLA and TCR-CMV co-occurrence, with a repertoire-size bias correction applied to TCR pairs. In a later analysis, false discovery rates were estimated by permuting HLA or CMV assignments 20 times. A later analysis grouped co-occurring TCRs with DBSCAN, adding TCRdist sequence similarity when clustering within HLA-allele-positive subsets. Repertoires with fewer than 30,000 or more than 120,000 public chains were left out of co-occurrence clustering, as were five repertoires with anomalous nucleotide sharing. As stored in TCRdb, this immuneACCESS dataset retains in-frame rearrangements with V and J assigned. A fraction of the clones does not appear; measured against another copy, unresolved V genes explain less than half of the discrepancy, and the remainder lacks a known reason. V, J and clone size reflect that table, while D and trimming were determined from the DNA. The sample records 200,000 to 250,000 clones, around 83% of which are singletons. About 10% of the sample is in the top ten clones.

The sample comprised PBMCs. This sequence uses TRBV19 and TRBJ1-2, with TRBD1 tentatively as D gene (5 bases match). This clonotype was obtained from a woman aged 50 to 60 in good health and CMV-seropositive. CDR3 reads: CASSLTGITHYGYTF. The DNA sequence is TGTGCCAGTAGTCTAACAGGAATAACGCACTATGGCTACACCTTC.